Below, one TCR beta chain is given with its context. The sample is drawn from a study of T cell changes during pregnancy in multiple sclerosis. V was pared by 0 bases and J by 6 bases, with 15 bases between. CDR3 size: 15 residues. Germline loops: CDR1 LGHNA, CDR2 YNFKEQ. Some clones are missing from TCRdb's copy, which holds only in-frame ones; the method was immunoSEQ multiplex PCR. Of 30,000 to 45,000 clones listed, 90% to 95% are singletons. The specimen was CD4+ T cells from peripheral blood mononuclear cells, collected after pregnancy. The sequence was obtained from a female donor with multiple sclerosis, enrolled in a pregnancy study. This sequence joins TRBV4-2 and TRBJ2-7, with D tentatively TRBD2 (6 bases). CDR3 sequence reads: CASSQDTGASAEQYF. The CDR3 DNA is TGTGCCAGCAGCCAAGATACTGGGGCTAGCGCCGAGCAGTACTTC.